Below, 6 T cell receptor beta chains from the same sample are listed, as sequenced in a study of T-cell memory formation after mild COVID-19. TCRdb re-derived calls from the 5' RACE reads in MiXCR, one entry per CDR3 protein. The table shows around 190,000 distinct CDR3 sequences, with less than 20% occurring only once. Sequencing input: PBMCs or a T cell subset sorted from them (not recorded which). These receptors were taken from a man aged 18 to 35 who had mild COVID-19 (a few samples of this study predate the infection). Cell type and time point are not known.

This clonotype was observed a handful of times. CDR3 amino acids: CASSFYRAYEQFF. In DNA, the CDR3 is TGTGCCAGCAGCTTCTACAGGGCCTATGAGCAGTTCTTC. The chain links TRBV7-2 to TRBJ2-1; TRBD1 is a possible D gene (6 bases). This CDR3 has 13 amino acids. Trimming removed 3 bases at V and 8 bases at J, with 11 bases between. CDR1 and CDR2 from the germline V gene are SGHTA and FQGNSA.

The chain's CDR3 is CAWNQEQEELFF. CDR3 nucleotides: TGTGCCTGGAATCAGGAGCAGGAGGAGCTGTTTTTT. The gene calls are TRBV30 and TRBJ2-2; no reliable D call. Trimming left V 4 bases short and J 10 bases short, with 13 bases between. Looked up from germline, CDR1 is GTSNPN and CDR2 is SVGIG (reference sequence). The CDR3 spans 12 residues.

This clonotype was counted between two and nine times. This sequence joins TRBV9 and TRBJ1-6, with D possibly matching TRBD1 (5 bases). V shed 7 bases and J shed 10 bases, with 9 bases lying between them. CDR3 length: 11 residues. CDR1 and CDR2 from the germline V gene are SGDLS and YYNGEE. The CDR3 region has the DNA TGTGCCAGCGGAGACAGATCACCCCTCCACTTT. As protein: CASGDRSPLHF.

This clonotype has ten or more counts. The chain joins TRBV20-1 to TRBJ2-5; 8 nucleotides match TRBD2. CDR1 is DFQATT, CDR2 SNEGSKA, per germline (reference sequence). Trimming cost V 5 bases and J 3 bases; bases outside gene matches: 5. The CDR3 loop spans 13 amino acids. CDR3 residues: CSAPRGAEETQYF. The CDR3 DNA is TGCAGTGCTCCGCGGGGGGCTGAAGAGACCCAGTACTTC.

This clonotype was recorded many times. CDR3 sequence reads: CASSLRGLGETQYF. CDR3 nucleotide sequence: TGTGCCAGCAGTTTGAGGGGTTTAGGGGAGACCCAGTACTTC. The rearrangement joins TRBV12-3 or TRBV12-4 to TRBJ2-5, with D perhaps assigned TRBD1 or TRBD2 (5 bases each). The CDR3 extends over 14 amino acids. V was clipped by 3 bases and J by 5 bases, with 13 bases between them.

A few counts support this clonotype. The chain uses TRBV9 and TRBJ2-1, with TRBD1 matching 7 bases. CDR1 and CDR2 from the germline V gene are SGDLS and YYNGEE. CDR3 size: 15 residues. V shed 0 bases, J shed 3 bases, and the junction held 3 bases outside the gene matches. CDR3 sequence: CASSVDGTDYNEQFF. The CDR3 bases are TGTGCCAGCAGCGTAGATGGGACAGACTACAATGAGCAGTTCTTC.